Detailed here is one T cell receptor (beta chain). Antigen specificity is unknown. Measured with immunoSEQ multiplex PCR; TCRdb has only the in-frame clones, and not every one. This sample yields 440,000 or so clones, of which 90% are seen a single time; under 4.5% belongs to the top ten. Specified treatment: roughly 20 received Ad26.COV2.S at low or high dose, single or two shots; roughly five received placebo; per-sample allocation not given. Samples analyzed were those drawn on day 63 after the first vaccine or placebo injection. Germline loops: CDR1 SGHRS, CDR2 YFSETQ. V lost 4 bases and J lost 5; bases outside the gene matches: 4. CDR3 size: 13 residues. These data come from a study of Ad26.COV2.S vaccination and SARS-CoV-2 variants. On the study more broadly: Donor participated within the Ad26.COV2.S arm of the COV1001 trial.

Study results and limitations: People who got the vaccine had more spike-specific TCR breadth than people who got placebo.

The gene calls are TRBV5-1 and TRBJ2-5, with 8 nucleotides matching TRBD2. This receptor was obtained from a person between 18 and 60 years old who received the Ad26.COV2.S COVID-19 vaccine or a placebo. This specimen was peripheral blood, taken in a trial of Ad26.COV2.S vaccine versus placebo. This CDR3 reads CASSVSGAETQYF. CDR3 DNA: TGCGCCAGCAGCGTTAGCGGGGCTGAGACCCAGTACTTC.